Sequencing of this TCR beta chain was carried out in a study of response to subunit inactivated influenza vaccine. Study conclusions and caveats: Seasonal influenza vaccination, on each occasion, was suggested by the authors to recruit few new T cells.

TCRdb reprocessed the RT-PCR reads with MiXCR, giving one entry per CDR3 protein. The sample comprises 750,000 to 850,000 distinct CDR3 sequences, approximately 17% of which are singletons, and approximately 11% rests with the top ten. The CDR3 consists of 11 residues. V was trimmed by 5 bases and J by 10 bases, leaving 11 bases between them. Germline V lookup: CDR1 SGHVS, CDR2 FQNEAQ. This clonotype was picked up many times. Antigen specificity is unknown. This chain uses TRBV7-8 with TRBJ1-1; D is undetermined. The source of this sequence is a man between 50 and 59 years old who received an inactivated influenza vaccine. Material: PBMCs from blood, obtained about 5 days after vaccination. The CDR3: CASSIGLRAFF. The DNA for the CDR3 is TGTGCCAGCAGCATCGGCCTGAGAGCTTTCTTT.